Reported below is one T cell receptor beta chain. The sample originates from a study of blood T cell repertoires in COVID-19. Study at large: Material from acute and convalescent COVID-19 was sourced from the United States, Italy and Spain. Nucleic acid was either cDNA or gDNA, and it came from T cells, B-cell-depleted T cells, or PBMCs.

In the study's own analysis: It was from reference gene primer amplification that nucleated cell counts were estimated. Sequencing was performed with immunoSEQ multiplex PCR; in TCRdb, only in-frame clones are kept and a portion is missing. V and J calls and clone size follow that table, whereas D and trimming were derived from the DNA. Here the sample spans under 200,000 clones, 80% to 95% being singletons. V was clipped by 5 bases and J by 6 bases, with 13 bases between them. This CDR3 is built from 13 residues. Germline V gene lookup returns CDR1 SEHNR and CDR2 FQNEAQ (reference sequence). The receptor comes from a man aged 45 to 65 with acute or convalescent COVID-19. The chain couples TRBV7-9 to TRBJ1-2, with no clear D. The sequenced sample consisted of peripheral blood. In DNA form, the CDR3 reads TGTGCCAGCAGCCCCGAGGAGGTGGATGGCTACACCTTC. Protein sequence: CASSPEEVDGYTF.